These T cell receptor beta chains were read from a single sample in a study of T and B cells in COVID-19 patients. TCRdb analysed the multiplex PCR reads with MiXCR anew, one entry per CDR3 protein. The sample shows 15,000 to 20,000 distinct CDR3 sequences, around 35% of them seen only once. Sequenced input: blood. The receptors here all came from a human donor with active COVID-19. Both conserved end residues are part of each CDR3. Fields, in order: clone size, D gene, J gene, V gene, CDR3 protein, CDR3 DNA. The D gene is left open where the match is weak. The size entry is marked missing in some rows and otherwise reads once, few, many or a size class.

NA	TRBD1	TRBJ2-2	TRBV20-1	CSARDRGRTGELFF	TGCAGTGCTAGAGACAGGGGGCGCACCGGGGAGCTGTTTTTT
medium-sized	NA	TRBJ2-2	TRBV19	CASSKMVGGSGELFF	TGTGCCAGTAGCAAAATGGTCGGGGGATCCGGGGAGCTGTTTTTT
NA	TRBD1	TRBJ2-1	TRBV5-6	CASSIQGGYNEQFF	TGTGCCAGCAGCATACAGGGGGGCTACAATGAGCAGTTCTTC
NA	TRBD1	TRBJ1-3	TRBV27	CASSLASGQGSGNTIYF	TGTGCCAGCAGTTTAGCCTCGGGACAGGGCTCTGGAAACACCATATATTTT
NA	NA	TRBJ1-1	TRBV5-1	CASSLISRSTEAFF	TGCGCCAGCAGCTTGATCTCCCGGAGCACTGAAGCTTTCTTT
NA	TRBD2	TRBJ2-3	TRBV29-1	CSVDGGGGGTDTQYF	TGCAGCGTTGATGGGGGGGGAGGAGGCACAGATACGCAGTATTTT
NA	TRBD2	TRBJ2-3	TRBV15	CVTSRDVAGGLTDTQYF	TGTGTCACCAGCAGAGATGTCGCGGGGGGACTCACAGATACGCAGTATTTT
medium-sized	NA	TRBJ2-2	TRBV19	CASSIGVVGELFF	TGTGCCAGTAGTATTGGAGTTGTCGGGGAGCTGTTTTTT
NA	NA	TRBJ2-1	TRBV5-6	CASRGGGGGDNEQFF	TGTGCCAGCAGGGGGGGAGGAGGCGGGGACAATGAGCAGTTCTTC
medium-sized	TRBD2	TRBJ2-2	TRBV6-5	CASSNAGGGNTGELFF	TGTGCCAGCAGTAACGCGGGGGGGGGAAACACCGGGGAGCTGTTTTTT
NA	TRBD2	TRBJ2-3	TRBV13	CASSLLRGGAPDTQYF	TGTGCCAGCAGCCTTCTCCGCGGGGGGGCCCCAGATACGCAGTATTTT
few	NA	TRBJ1-3	TRBV19	CASSTDHRRSSSGNTIYF	TGTGCCAGTAGTACCGACCACAGGCGTAGTTCATCTGGAAACACCATATATTTT
NA	TRBD1	TRBJ1-2	TRBV29-1	CSVGGRDRGRKGYGYTF	TGCAGCGTTGGGGGCCGGGACAGGGGGCGCAAAGGCTATGGCTACACCTTC
NA	NA	TRBJ1-5	TRBV6-6	CASSLDRPNSNQPQHF	TGTGCCAGCAGCCTAGACAGGCCCAATAGCAATCAGCCCCAGCATTTT
NA	TRBD2	TRBJ2-5	TRBV7-9	CASSLPPAGGQETQYF	TGTGCCAGCAGCCTCCCCCCAGCGGGGGGGCAGGAGACCCAGTACTTC
medium-sized	TRBD1	TRBJ2-1	TRBV29-1	CSVLRDRGHNEQFF	TGCAGCGTCCTCCGGGACAGGGGCCACAATGAGCAGTTCTTC
NA	TRBD1	TRBJ1-2	TRBV10-3	CAISRQGAYSGYTF	TGTGCCATCAGTAGACAGGGGGCGTATTCGGGCTACACCTTC
NA	TRBD2	TRBJ2-7	TRBV20-1	CSAREGGQTYEQYF	TGCAGTGCTAGAGAGGGAGGGCAAACCTACGAGCAGTACTTC
NA	TRBD1	TRBJ1-1	TRBV6-5	CASRRTGSKYTTEAFF	TGTGCCAGCAGAAGGACAGGGTCAAAGTATACCACTGAAGCTTTCTTT
few	TRBD2	TRBJ2-2	TRBV5-5	CASSLEVSGSTGELFF	TGTGCCAGCAGCTTGGAAGTTAGCGGGAGCACCGGGGAGCTGTTTTTT
NA	NA	TRBJ1-2	TRBV4-2	CASSQDGGRPNGYTF	TGTGCCAGCAGCCAAGATGGTGGCCGGCCTAATGGCTACACCTTC
few	NA	TRBJ1-1	TRBV29-1	CSARGRGGRTEAFF	TGCAGCGCTCGGGGCCGGGGGGGCAGGACTGAAGCTTTCTTT
NA	NA	TRBJ2-4	TRBV6-5	CASSYSRPTLAKNIQYF	TGTGCCAGCAGTTACAGCCGCCCGACACTAGCCAAAAACATTCAGTACTTC
NA	NA	TRBJ1-1	TRBV27	CASSLGTSGTEAFF	TGTGCCAGCAGTTTAGGGACCTCCGGGACTGAAGCTTTCTTT
few	NA	TRBJ1-1	TRBV12-3/TRBV12-4	CASSPERREANTEAFF	TGTGCCAGCAGCCCTGAAAGGCGCGAGGCGAACACTGAAGCTTTCTTT
many	NA	TRBJ2-3	TRBV29-1	CSVVTDTQYF	TGCAGCGTTGTGACGGATACGCAGTATTTT
few	NA	TRBJ1-6	TRBV6-2/TRBV6-3	CASSYYMVSPLHF	TGTGCCAGCAGTTACTACATGGTCTCACCCCTCCACTTT
NA	TRBD2	TRBJ2-6	TRBV20-1	CSATSGGAIGANVLTF	TGCAGTGCGACTAGCGGGGGGGCAATTGGGGCCAACGTCCTGACTTTC
NA	NA	TRBJ1-5	TRBV13	CASSLGEGSSNQPQHF	TGTGCCAGCAGCTTAGGCGAGGGGTCGAGCAATCAGCCCCAGCATTTT
medium-sized	NA	TRBJ2-1	TRBV12-3/TRBV12-4	CASSSQDSEQFF	TGTGCCAGCAGTTCCCAAGACAGCGAGCAGTTCTTC
few	TRBD1	TRBJ1-5	TRBV6-5	CASSLDRAGNQPQHF	TGTGCCAGCAGTTTGGACAGGGCGGGCAATCAGCCCCAGCATTTT
NA	NA	TRBJ2-2	TRBV6-5	CASSSRETNTGELFF	TGTGCCAGCAGTTCCAGGGAAACGAACACCGGGGAGCTGTTTTTT
once	NA	TRBJ2-2	TRBV19	CASSQDGPNTGELFF	TGTGCCAGCAGCCAAGACGGCCCGAACACCGGGGAGCTGTTTTTT
NA	NA	TRBJ1-5	TRBV12-3/TRBV12-4	CASSQGPDTQNQPQHF	TGTGCCAGCAGTCAGGGACCAGACACCCAAAATCAGCCCCAGCATTTT
NA	TRBD1	TRBJ1-2	TRBV6-2/TRBV6-3	CASSLGRTGNGYTF	TGTGCCAGCAGTTTGGGCCGGACAGGGAATGGCTACACCTTC
NA	TRBD1	TRBJ1-2	TRBV6-2/TRBV6-3	CASSASTGAGNTF	TGTGCCAGCAGTGCCTCGACAGGGGCCGGGAACACCTTC
NA	NA	TRBJ2-1	TRBV7-6	CASSHSGATDNEQFF	TGTGCCAGCAGCCACTCGGGGGCCACGGACAATGAGCAGTTCTTC
NA	NA	TRBJ1-3	TRBV6-5	CASRSTESSGNTIYF	TGTGCCAGCAGATCTACAGAGAGCTCTGGAAACACCATATATTTT
NA	TRBD1	TRBJ1-2	TRBV5-4	CASSPARQGNYGYTF	TGTGCCAGCAGCCCCGCCCGACAGGGTAACTATGGCTACACCTTC
NA	TRBD2	TRBJ2-1	TRBV4-3	CASSQTSGGSYNEQFF	TGCGCCAGCAGCCAGACCAGCGGGGGGTCCTACAATGAGCAGTTCTTC
NA	TRBD2	TRBJ2-5	TRBV5-4	CASSLLASETQYF	TGTGCCAGCAGCTTACTAGCGTCAGAGACCCAGTACTTC
few	TRBD1	TRBJ2-5	TRBV18	CASSPPGGETQYF	TGTGCCAGCTCACCCCCAGGGGGCGAGACCCAGTACTTC
NA	NA	TRBJ1-2	TRBV6-4	CASSDYGGSILGYTF	TGTGCCAGCAGTGACTACGGGGGTTCAATATTGGGCTACACCTTC
few	TRBD1	TRBJ2-1	TRBV5-1	CASSLGQGIYNEQFF	TGCGCCAGCAGCCTGGGACAGGGAATCTACAATGAGCAGTTCTTC
NA	TRBD2	TRBJ2-7	TRBV6-5	CASSYLPGTSSHYEQYF	TGTGCCAGCAGTTATCTTCCCGGGACTAGCTCCCATTACGAGCAGTACTTC